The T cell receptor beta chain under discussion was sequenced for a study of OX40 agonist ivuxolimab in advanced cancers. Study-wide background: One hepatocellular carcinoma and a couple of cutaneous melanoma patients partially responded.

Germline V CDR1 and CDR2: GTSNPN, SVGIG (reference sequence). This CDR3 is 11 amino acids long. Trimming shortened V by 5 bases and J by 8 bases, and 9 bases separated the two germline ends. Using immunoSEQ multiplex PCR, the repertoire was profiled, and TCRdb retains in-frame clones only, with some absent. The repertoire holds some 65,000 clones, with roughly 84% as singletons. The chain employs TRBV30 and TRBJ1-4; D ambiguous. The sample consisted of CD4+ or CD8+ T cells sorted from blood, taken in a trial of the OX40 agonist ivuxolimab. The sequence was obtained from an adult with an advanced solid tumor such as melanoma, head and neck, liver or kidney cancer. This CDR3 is CAWGVREKLFF. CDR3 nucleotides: TGTGCCTGGGGGGTCAGGGAAAAACTGTTTTTT. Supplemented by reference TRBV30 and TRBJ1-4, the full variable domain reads SQTIHQWPATLVQPVGSPLSLECTVEGTSNPNLYWYRQAAGRGLQLLFYSVGIGQISSEVPQNLSASRPQDRQFILSSKKLLLSDSGFYLCAWGVREKLFFGSGTQLSVL.